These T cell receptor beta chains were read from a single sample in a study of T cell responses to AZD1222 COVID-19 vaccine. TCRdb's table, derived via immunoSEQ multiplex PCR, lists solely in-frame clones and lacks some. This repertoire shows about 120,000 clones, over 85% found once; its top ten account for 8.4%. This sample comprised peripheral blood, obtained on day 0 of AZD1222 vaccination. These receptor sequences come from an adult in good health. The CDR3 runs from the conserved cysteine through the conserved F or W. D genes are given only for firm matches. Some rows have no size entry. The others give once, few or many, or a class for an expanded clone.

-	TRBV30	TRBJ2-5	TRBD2	TGTGCCTGGAGTGTACTTGCGGGGGGCGGAGAGACCCAGTACTTC	CAWSVLAGGGETQYF
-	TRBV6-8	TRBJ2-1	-	TGTGCCAGCATTACGGTAACAAACAATGAGCAGTTCTTC	CASITVTNNEQFF
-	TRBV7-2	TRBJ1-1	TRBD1	TGTGCCAGCAGCTGGAACAGGGGGCAAGGAGCTTTCTTT	CASSWNRGQGAFF
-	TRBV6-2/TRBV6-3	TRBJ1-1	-	TGTGCCAGCAGCCCCAGTATTTCCCACGGGTCCACTGAAGCTTTCTTT	CASSPSISHGSTEAFF
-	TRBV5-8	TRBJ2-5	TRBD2	TGTGCCAGCAGCCTCGGGACTAGCGGGAGGGGTCAAGAGACCCAGTACTTC	CASSLGTSGRGQETQYF
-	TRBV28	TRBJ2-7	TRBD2	TGTGCCAGCAGTCTCTCTAGCGGGAGTAACCACGAGCAGTACTTC	CASSLSSGSNHEQYF
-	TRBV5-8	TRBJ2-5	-	TGTGCCAGCAGCTTGGTGATCAGGGGGGGACAAGAGACCCAGTACTTC	CASSLVIRGGQETQYF
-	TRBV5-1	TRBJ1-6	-	TGCGCCAGCAGCTTAGACAGCAATAATTCACCCCTCCACTTT	CASSLDSNNSPLHF
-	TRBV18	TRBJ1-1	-	TGTGCCAGCTCCCTCCTCGAGAGGAATGAAGCTTTCTTT	CASSLLERNEAFF
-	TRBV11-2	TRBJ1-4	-	TGTGCCAGCAGCCCCCTCGGGGGAGGGAATGAAAAACTGTTTTTT	CASSPLGGGNEKLFF
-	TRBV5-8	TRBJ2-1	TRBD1	TGTGCCAGCAGGTCCGGGACAGGGCGGGGATACAATGAGCAGTTCTTC	CASRSGTGRGYNEQFF
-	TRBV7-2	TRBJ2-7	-	TGTGCCAGCAGCTTAAGGCAGAGTCTTACCTACGAGCAGTACTTC	CASSLRQSLTYEQYF
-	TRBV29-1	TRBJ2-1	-	TGCAGCGTTGAAGGTAGTAAGTCCTACAATGAGCAGTTCTTC	CSVEGSKSYNEQFF
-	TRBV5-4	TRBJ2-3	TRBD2	TGTGCCAGCAGCTCGACTAGCAGCACAGATACGCAGTATTTT	CASSSTSSTDTQYF
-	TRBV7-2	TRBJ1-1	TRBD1	TGTGCCAGCAGCTTACCTGAGACAGGGACCACTGAAGCTTTCTTT	CASSLPETGTTEAFF
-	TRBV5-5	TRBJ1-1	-	TGTGCCAGCAGCGCCCGACAGGTAATGAACACTGAAGCTTTCTTT	CASSARQVMNTEAFF
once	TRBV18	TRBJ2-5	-	TGTGCCAGCTCACCTTTCGAGACCCAGTACTTC	CASSPFETQYF
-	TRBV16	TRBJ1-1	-	TGTGCCAGCAGCCCGCGAGATAGGACTGAAGCTTTCTTT	CASSPRDRTEAFF
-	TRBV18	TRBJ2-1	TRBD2	TGTGCCAGCTCTCCGGGACTAGCGTACAATGAGCAGTTCTTC	CASSPGLAYNEQFF
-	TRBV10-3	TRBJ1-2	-	TGTGCCATCACCAGAGAGGGGGTATCAGGCGACTATGGCTACACCTTC	CAITREGVSGDYGYTF
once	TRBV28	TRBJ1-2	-	TGTGCCAGCAGTTGGTCTAACTATGGCTACACCTTC	CASSWSNYGYTF
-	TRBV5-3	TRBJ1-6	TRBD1	TGTGCCAGAAGCCAAACCGGGACAGGGCCCAGCTCCTATAATTCACCCCTCCACTTT	CARSQTGTGPSSYNSPLHF
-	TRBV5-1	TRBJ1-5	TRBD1	TGCGCCAGCAGCTTGGAGGGACAGGGAGACCAGCCCCAGCATTTT	CASSLEGQGDQPQHF
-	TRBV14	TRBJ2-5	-	TGTGCCAGCAGCCAAGCTGCGGGACCCCTCCAAGAGACCCAGTACTTC	CASSQAAGPLQETQYF
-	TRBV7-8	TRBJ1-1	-	TGTGCCAGCACCCTCCCCGGACACAAGAACACTGAAGCTTTCTTT	CASTLPGHKNTEAFF
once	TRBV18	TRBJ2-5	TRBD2	TGTGCCAGCTCACCTGGACTAGCGGGAGGCGGAGAGACCCAGTACTTC	CASSPGLAGGGETQYF
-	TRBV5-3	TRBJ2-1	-	TGTGCCAGAAGCCCGCCCGGGACGGATCATCTTAGGCTGCCCCCCCCCAATGAGCAGTTCTTC	CARSPPGTDHLRLPPPNEQFF
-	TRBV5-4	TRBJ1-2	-	TGTGCCAGCAGCAGGGGGACACTGGGGGACTATGGCTACACCTTC	CASSRGTLGDYGYTF
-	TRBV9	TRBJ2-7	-	TGTGCCAGCAGCGTAGCTGGGGAGCTCCACCGTGAGCAGTACTTC	CASSVAGELHREQYF